Listed here is a single T cell receptor (beta chain). Its antigen is as yet unknown. This entry is derived from a study of graft-versus-host responses after intestinal transplantation. About the study: All recipients were transplanted with multivisceral, liver-intestinal, or isolated intestinal grafts. All recipients were given anti-thymocyte globulin induction, and tacrolimus and steroids were then administered for roughly 3 years.

TCRdb's table, derived via immunoSEQ multiplex PCR, lists solely in-frame clones and lacks some. The data contain about 100,000 clones, around 90% of them singletons. Germline loops: CDR1 SGDLS, CDR2 YYNGEE. CDR3 length: 15 residues. The germline V and J ends were trimmed by 4 bases and 3 bases, with 17 bases remaining between them. Whole-study findings and limits: Levels of circulating GvH clones at their peak were associated with early post-transplant HvG declines. GvH clones were found in recipient marrow; some appeared first in ileum or blood.

This clonotype originated in a human patient who received an intestinal transplant, so some T cells may come from the graft donor. J is TRBJ2-7 and V is TRBV9; perhaps TRBD1 as D (6 bases). The source material was PBMCs, sampled 450 to 480 days after intestinal transplant. In nucleotides, the CDR3 is TGTGCCAGCAGCCTCATGGACAGCGCATACTACGAGCAGTACTTC. Translated: CASSLMDSAYYEQYF.